The text below deals with one T cell receptor beta chain. What it recognizes is unknown. These data come from a study of T cell responses to AZD1222 COVID-19 vaccine. Regarding the study as a whole: Clonal diversity was possibly underestimated, and the donors were mostly white British, with more females. At baseline, just a handful of AZD1222 recipients tested seropositive. No repertoire was sampled before or during the peak T cell response, only after it.

Analyses pooled second doses at about 4 or about 12 weeks. Sequencing used immunoSEQ multiplex PCR; TCRdb keeps in-frame clones, though not all of them. The sample has under 95,000 clones, around nine tenths seen once; the top ten hold 9.5% to 13%. The TCR was taken from an adult who received the AZD1222 COVID-19 vaccine. The specimen comprised peripheral blood, sampled 28 days after the second AZD1222 dose.

CDR3 loop: CASSLSGEETQYF. CDR3 nucleotide sequence: TGTGCCAGCAGCCTTAGCGGGGAAGAGACCCAGTACTTC. The chain is built from TRBV11-3 and TRBJ2-5; 8 bases map to TRBD2. Trimming at V came to 5 bases and at J to 3 bases, leaving 2 bases not matched to a gene. Germline CDR1 and CDR2: SGHNT and YENEEA. CDR3 length: 13 residues. The full variable domain, with the rest looked up from reference TRBV11-3 and TRBJ2-5, is EAGVVQSPRYKIIEKKQPVAFWCNPISGHNTLYWYLQNLGQGPELLIRYENEEAVDDSQLPKDRFSAERLKGVDSTLKIQPAELGDSAVYLCASSLSGEETQYFGPGTRLLVL.